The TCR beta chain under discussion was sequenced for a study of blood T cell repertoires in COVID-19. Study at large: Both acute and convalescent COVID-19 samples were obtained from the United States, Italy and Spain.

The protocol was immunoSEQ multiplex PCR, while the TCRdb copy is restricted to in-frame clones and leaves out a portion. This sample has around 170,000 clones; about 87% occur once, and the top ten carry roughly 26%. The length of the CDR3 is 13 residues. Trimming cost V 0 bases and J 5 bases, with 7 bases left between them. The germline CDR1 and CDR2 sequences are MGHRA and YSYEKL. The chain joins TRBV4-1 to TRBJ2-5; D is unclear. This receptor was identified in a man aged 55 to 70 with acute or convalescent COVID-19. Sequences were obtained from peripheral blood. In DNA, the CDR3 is TGCGCCAGCAGCCAAGATCTAATGGAGACCCAGTACTTC. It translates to CASSQDLMETQYF.